Listed below are T cell receptor beta chains from one sample, sequenced in a study of neurological immune-mediated disorders. TCRdb re-called the 5' RACE reads with MiXCR, one entry per CDR3 protein. The sample yields approximately 36,000 distinct CDR3 sequences, about 3.3% seen once. The specimen was PBMCs. These receptors all stem from a woman aged 55-69 years with multiple sclerosis. Both conserved end residues are part of each CDR3.

TRBV2	TRBJ2-7	CASSAGGLYEQYF
TRBV5-1	TRBJ1-2	CASSLGQVVGYGYTF
TRBV5-6	TRBJ2-1	CASSLGLQAYNEQFF
TRBV5-6	TRBJ2-2	CASSLTGPGELFF
TRBV7-8	TRBJ2-1	CASSSPPDNEQFF
TRBV12-3/TRBV12-4	TRBJ1-5	CASSWADSNQPQHF
TRBV7-7	TRBJ2-2	CASSLESLTGELFF
TRBV20-1	TRBJ1-5	CSASHGDRGGQPQHF
TRBV7-9	TRBJ1-1	CASSLVGQRNTEAFF
TRBV2	TRBJ2-5	CATRKEASGQETQYF
TRBV20-1	TRBJ1-1	CSATGTANTEAFF
TRBV5-1	TRBJ2-5	CASSLGLAGEWETQYF
TRBV5-1	TRBJ2-1	CASLWRGRGDEQFF
TRBV11-2	TRBJ2-1	CASSLGHYNEQFF
TRBV24-1	TRBJ1-5	CATSDSRGGSWSQHF
TRBV4-1	TRBJ1-5	CASSQVTLLDSNQPQHF
TRBV28	TRBJ2-5	CASSFPGFPETQYF
TRBV7-9	TRBJ2-7	CASGDTNSYEQYF
TRBV20-1	TRBJ2-1	CSASGGSLGSNEQFF
TRBV20-1	TRBJ1-1	CSAPDRLNTEAFF